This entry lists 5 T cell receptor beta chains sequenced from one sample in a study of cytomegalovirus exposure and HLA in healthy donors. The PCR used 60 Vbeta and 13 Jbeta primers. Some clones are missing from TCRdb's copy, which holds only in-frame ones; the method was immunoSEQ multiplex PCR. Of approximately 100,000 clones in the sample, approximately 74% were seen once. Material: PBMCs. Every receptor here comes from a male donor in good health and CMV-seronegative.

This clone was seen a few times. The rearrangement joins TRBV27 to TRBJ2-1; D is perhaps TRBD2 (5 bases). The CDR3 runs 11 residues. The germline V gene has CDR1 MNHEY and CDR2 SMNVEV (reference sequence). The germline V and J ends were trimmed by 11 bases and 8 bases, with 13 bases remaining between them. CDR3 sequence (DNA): TGTGCCTGCCGGGGAAGGTATGAGCAGTTCTTC. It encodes CACRGRYEQFF.

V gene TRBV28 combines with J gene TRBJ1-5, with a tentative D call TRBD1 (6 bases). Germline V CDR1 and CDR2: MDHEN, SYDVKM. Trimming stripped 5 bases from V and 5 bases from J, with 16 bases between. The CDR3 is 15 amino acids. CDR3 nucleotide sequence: TGTGCCAGCAGTCGGGGACAAACGAGCCATCAGCCCCAGCATTTT. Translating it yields CASSRGQTSHQPQHF. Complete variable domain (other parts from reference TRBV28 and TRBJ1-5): DVKVTQSSRYLVKRTGEKVFLECVQDMDHENMFWYRQDPGLGLRLIYFSYDVKMKEKGDIPEGYSVSREKKERFSLILESASTNQTSMYLCASSRGQTSHQPQHFGDGTRLSIL.

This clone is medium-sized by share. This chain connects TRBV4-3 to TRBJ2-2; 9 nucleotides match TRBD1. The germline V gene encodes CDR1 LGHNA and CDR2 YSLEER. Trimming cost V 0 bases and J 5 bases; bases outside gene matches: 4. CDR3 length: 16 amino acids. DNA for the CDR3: TGCGCCAGCAGCCAAGAACAGGGGGCGCTAACCGGGGAGCTGTTTTTT. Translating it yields CASSQEQGALTGELFF.

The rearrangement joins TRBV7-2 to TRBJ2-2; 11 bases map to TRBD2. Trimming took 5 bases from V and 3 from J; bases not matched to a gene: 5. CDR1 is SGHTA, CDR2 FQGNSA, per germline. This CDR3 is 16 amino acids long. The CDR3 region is CASSQDSGRDTGELFF. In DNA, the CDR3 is TGTGCCAGCAGCCAAGATAGCGGGAGGGACACCGGGGAGCTGTTTTTT.

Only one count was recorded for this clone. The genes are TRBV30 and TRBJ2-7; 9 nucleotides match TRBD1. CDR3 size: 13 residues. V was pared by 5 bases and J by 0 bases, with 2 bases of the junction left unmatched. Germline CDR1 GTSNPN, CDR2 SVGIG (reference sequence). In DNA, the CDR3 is TGTGCCTGGGGACAGGGGAGCTCCTACGAGCAGTACTTC. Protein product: CAWGQGSSYEQYF.